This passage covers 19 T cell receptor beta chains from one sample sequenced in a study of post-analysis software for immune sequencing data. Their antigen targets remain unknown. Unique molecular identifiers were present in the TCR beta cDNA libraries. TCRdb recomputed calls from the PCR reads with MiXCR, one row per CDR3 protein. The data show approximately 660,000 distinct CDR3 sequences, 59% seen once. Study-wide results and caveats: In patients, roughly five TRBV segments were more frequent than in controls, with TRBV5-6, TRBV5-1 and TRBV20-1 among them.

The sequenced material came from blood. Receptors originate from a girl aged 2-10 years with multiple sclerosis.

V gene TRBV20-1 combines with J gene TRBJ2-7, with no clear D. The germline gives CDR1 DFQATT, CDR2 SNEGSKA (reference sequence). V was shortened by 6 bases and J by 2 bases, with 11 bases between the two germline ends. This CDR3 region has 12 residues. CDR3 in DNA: TGCAGTGCCCTGACTCATACCTACGAGCAGTACTTC. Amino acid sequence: CSALTHTYEQYF.

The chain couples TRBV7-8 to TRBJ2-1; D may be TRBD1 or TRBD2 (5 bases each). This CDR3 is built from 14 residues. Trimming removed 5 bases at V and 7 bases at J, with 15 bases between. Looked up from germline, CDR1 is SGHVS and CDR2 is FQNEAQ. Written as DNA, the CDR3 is TGTGCCAGCAGCCTCACGGGTGGGGGTAATGAGCAGTTCTTC. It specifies CASSLTGGGNEQFF.

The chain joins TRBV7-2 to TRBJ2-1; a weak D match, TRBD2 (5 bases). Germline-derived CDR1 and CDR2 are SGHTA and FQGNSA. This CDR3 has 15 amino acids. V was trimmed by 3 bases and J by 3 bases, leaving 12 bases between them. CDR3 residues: CASSFSAAFYNEQFF. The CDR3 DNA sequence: TGTGCCAGCAGCTTTTCAGCGGCATTCTACAATGAGCAGTTCTTC.

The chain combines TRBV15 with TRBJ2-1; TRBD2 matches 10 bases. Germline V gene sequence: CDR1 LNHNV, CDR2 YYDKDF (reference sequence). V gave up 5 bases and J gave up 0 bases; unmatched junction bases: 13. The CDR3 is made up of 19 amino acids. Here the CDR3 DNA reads TGTGCCACCAGCTCCCGACTAGCGGGCCTGCTAAGCTCCTACAATGAGCAGTTCTTC. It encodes CATSSRLAGLLSSYNEQFF.

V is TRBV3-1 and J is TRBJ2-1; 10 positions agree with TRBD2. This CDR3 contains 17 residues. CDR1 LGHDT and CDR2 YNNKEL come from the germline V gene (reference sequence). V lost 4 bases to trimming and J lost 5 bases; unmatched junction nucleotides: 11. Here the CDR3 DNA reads TGTGCCAGCAGCCGTCCGGCGGGACTAGCGAATAACAATGAGCAGTTCTTC. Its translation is CASSRPAGLANNNEQFF.

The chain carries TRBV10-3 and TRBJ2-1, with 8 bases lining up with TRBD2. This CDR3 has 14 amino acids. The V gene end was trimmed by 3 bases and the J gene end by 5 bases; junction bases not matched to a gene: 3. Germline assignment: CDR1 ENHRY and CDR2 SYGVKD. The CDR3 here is CAISEREGHNEQFF. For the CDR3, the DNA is TGTGCCATCAGTGAACGGGAGGGCCACAATGAGCAGTTCTTC.

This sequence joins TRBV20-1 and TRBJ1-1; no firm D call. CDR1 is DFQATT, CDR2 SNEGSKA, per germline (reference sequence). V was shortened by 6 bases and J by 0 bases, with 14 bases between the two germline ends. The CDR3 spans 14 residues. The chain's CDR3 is CSASIGLMNTEAFF. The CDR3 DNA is TGCAGTGCCTCGATAGGCCTTATGAACACTGAAGCTTTCTTT.

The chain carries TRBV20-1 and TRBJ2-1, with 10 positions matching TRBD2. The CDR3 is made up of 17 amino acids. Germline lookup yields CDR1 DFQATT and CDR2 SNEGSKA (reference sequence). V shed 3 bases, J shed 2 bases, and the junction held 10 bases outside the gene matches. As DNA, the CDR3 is TGCAGTGCTAGGGGCCCCTTACTAGCGGGAACCTACAATGAGCAGTTCTTC. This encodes CSARGPLLAGTYNEQFF.

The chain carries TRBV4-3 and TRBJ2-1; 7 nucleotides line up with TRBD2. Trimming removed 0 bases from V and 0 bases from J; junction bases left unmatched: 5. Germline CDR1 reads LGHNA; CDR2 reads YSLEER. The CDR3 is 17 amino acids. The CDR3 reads CASSQDSAGSSYNEQFF. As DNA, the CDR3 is TGCGCCAGCAGCCAAGATTCAGCGGGGAGCTCCTACAATGAGCAGTTCTTC.

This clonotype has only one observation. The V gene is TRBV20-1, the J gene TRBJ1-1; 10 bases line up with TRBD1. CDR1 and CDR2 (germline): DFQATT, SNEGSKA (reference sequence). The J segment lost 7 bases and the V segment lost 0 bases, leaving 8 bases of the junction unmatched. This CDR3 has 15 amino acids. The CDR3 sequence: CSARDMDRGILEAFF. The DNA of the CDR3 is TGCAGTGCTAGAGATATGGACAGGGGGATCCTTGAAGCTTTCTTT.

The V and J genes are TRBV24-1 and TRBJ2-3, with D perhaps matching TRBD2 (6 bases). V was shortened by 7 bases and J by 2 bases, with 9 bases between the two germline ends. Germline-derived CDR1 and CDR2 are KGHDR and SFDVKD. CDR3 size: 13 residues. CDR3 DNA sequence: TGTGCCACCAGCGGGACTGCCACAGATACGCAGTATTTT. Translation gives CATSGTATDTQYF.

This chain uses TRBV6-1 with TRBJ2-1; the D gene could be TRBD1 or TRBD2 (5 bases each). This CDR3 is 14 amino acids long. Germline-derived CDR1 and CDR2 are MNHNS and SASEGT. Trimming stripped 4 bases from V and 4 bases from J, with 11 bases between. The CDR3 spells CASSGGTIYNEQFF. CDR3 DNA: TGTGCCAGCAGTGGAGGGACCATTTACAATGAGCAGTTCTTC.

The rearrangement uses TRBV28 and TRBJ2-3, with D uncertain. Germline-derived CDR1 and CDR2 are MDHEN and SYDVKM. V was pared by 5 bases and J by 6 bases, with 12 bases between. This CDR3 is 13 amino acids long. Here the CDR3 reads CASSAADTDTQYF. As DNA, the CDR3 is TGTGCCAGCAGTGCCGCGGATACTGATACGCAGTATTTT.

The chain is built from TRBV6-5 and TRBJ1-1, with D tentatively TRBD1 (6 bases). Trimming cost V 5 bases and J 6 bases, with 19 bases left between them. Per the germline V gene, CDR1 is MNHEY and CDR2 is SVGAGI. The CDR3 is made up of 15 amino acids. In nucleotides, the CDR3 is TGTGCCAGCAGTCCCCTTGGCGGGGGGGGCCCTGAAGCTTTCTTT. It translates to CASSPLGGGGPEAFF.

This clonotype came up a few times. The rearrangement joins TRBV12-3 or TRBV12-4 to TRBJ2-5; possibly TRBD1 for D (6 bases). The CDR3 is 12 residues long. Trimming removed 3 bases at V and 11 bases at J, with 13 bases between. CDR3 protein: CASSLGTSEQYF. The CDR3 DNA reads TGTGCCAGCAGTTTGGGGACAAGTGAGCAGTACTTC.

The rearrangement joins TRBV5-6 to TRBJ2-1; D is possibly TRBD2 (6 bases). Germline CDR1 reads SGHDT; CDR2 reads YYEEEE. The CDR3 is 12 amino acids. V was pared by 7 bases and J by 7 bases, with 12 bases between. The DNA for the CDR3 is TGTGCCAGCGGGCGGGATCGGAATGAGCAGTTCTTC. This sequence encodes CASGRDRNEQFF.

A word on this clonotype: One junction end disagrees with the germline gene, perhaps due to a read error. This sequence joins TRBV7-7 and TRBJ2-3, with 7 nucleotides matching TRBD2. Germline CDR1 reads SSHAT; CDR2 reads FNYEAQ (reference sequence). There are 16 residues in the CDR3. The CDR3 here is CASSLGISGPPDTQYF. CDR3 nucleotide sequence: TGTGCTAGCAGCTTGGGGATTAGCGGGCCCCCAGATACGCAGTATTTT.

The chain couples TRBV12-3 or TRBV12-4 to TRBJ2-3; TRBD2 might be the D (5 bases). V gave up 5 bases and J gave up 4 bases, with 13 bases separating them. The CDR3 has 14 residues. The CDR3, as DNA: TGTGCCAGCAGTCTTTTGGAGGAGGCAGATACGCAGTATTTT. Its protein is CASSLLEEADTQYF.

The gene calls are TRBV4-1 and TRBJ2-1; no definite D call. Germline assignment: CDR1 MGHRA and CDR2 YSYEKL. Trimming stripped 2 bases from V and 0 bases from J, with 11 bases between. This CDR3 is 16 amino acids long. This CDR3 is CASSQFSQSSYNEQFF. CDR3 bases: TGCGCCAGCAGCCAATTCTCCCAGAGCTCCTACAATGAGCAGTTCTTC.